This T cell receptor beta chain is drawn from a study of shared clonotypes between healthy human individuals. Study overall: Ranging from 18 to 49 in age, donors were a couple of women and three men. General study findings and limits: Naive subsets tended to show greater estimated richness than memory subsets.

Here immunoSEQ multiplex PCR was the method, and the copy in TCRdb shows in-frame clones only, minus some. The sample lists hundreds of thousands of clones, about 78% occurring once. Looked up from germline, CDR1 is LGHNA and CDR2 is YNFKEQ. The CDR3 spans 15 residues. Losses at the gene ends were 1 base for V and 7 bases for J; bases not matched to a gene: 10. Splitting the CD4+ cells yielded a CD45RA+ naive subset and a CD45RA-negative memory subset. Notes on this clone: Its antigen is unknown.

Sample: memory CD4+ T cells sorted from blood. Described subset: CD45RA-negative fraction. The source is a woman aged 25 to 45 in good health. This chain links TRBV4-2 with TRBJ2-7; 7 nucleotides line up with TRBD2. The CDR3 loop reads CASSQAQSGGLEQYF. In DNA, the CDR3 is TGTGCCAGCAGCCAAGCCCAATCGGGGGGACTGGAGCAGTACTTC.